The 22 T cell receptor beta chains in this list originate from one sample, sequenced in a study of cytomegalovirus exposure and HLA in healthy donors. The PCR contained 60 Vbeta and 13 Jbeta primers. Profiling relied on immunoSEQ multiplex PCR, and the TCRdb table lists in-frame clones only, not all of them. This sample has approximately 110,000 clones, with 13% to 15% found just once. The sequenced material came from PBMCs. The source of these receptors is a female donor in good health and CMV-seronegative.

This clone was observed a handful of times. V and J are TRBV28 and TRBJ1-2; perhaps TRBD1 as D (5 bases). Germline CDR1 reads MDHEN; CDR2 reads SYDVKM. This CDR3 comprises 12 residues. Trimming shortened V by 2 bases and J by 6 bases, and 7 bases separated the two germline ends. CDR3 in DNA: TGTGCCAGCAGTTTAAAGGGGAATGGCTACACCTTC. Encoded protein: CASSLKGNGYTF.

This clone has more than one count but fewer than ten. The rearrangement links TRBV12-5 to TRBJ2-5, with D perhaps matching TRBD1 (6 bases). V was pared by 1 base and J by 10 bases, with 10 bases between. CDR1 and CDR2 from the germline V gene are LGHNT and FRNRAP. The CDR3 runs to 12 residues. This chain's CDR3 is CASGLDQGNQYF. As DNA, the CDR3 is TGTGCTAGTGGTTTGGATCAGGGGAACCAGTACTTC.

This rearrangement joins TRBV28 to TRBJ1-2, with 12 bases matching TRBD1. There are 17 residues in the CDR3. The V gene's germline CDR1 is MDHEN and CDR2 SYDVKM. V was pared by 6 bases and J by 7 bases, with 15 bases of the junction left unmatched. CDR3 in DNA: TGTGCCAGCAGCTACTCAGTTGCCCGGGACAGGGGGCCTGGCTACACCTTC. It codes for CASSYSVARDRGPGYTF.

The chain links TRBV28 to TRBJ1-2; D gene unclear. Germline CDR1 MDHEN, CDR2 SYDVKM. Trimming removed 2 bases at V and 0 bases at J, with 10 bases between. This CDR3 region has 15 residues. The DNA of the CDR3 is TGTGCCAGCAGTTTAGCGGCAGCTTCTAACTATGGCTACACCTTC. It encodes CASSLAAASNYGYTF.

The chain combines TRBV10-3 with TRBJ2-7; TRBD1 might be the D (6 bases). The V gene's germline CDR1 is ENHRY and CDR2 SYGVKD. This CDR3 spans 13 amino acids. V was pared by 11 bases and J by 2 bases, with 16 bases between. The CDR3 sequence: CASEGGAAYEQYF. DNA of the CDR3: TGTGCCTCCGAAGGGGGTGCCGCCTACGAGCAGTACTTC.

This clone turned up a few times. The gene calls are TRBV29-1 and TRBJ2-7; D is possibly TRBD2 (8 bases). CDR3 length: 13 amino acids. V was trimmed by 7 bases and J by 5 bases, leaving 18 bases between them. CDR1 and CDR2 (germline): SQVTM, ANQGSEA. The CDR3 DNA sequence: TGCAGCGCCAGGGGGACTAGGGTTCACGAGCAGTACTTC. It translates to CSARGTRVHEQYF.

This clone appeared a few times. The V call is TRBV5-4, the J call TRBJ2-1; the match to TRBD2 covers 8 bases. This CDR3 has 16 residues. From germline, CDR1 is SGHNT and CDR2 YYREEE (reference sequence). The trim removed 4 bases at V and 3 bases at J, leaving 9 bases unmatched. The CDR3 loop is CASSPKLAAHYNEQFF. CDR3 in DNA: TGTGCCAGCAGCCCGAAACTAGCGGCTCACTACAATGAGCAGTTCTTC.

This rearrangement joins TRBV21-1 to TRBJ2-3; TRBD2 is taken as the D call from the table, unchecked against the DNA. TRBV21-1 is a recognized pseudogene. The CDR3 runs 21 residues. The CDR3 DNA follows: TGTGCCAGCAGCATCCCCTGGGCTCCGGGACTAGCGGGGGGGGAGACAGATACGCAGTATTTT. Translated: CASSIPWAPGLAGGETDTQYF.

This clone was detected only a few times. This chain uses TRBV7-9 with TRBJ2-7; the D is unclear. Deletions cut 3 bases from V and 0 bases from J, with 3 bases between. This CDR3 is built from 12 residues. The germline V gene encodes CDR1 SEHNR and CDR2 FQNEAQ (reference sequence). CDR3: CASSFSSYEQYF. In DNA, the CDR3 is TGTGCCAGCAGCTTCAGCTCCTACGAGCAGTACTTC.

This clone showed up just once. J is TRBJ2-3 and V is TRBV6-5; the D is unclear. CDR1 MNHEY and CDR2 SVGAGI come from the germline V gene. The CDR3 is 15 amino acids. Trimming took off 0 bases at V and 2 bases at J, with 9 bases between the two ends. CDR3 DNA: TGTGCCAGCAGTTACTCGGCTAGAGTCACAGATACGCAGTATTTT. Translation: CASSYSARVTDTQYF.

The DNA of the CDR3 is TGCGCCAGCAGCTTGCTGGACAGGATCTACAATGAGCAGTTCTTC. The encoded protein is CASSLLDRIYNEQFF. The rearrangement joins TRBV5-1 to TRBJ2-1; TRBD1 agrees at 7 bases. The CDR3 contains 15 residues. After removal of 1 base from V and 3 bases from J, the junction contained 4 bases not matched to a gene. Germline CDR1 reads SGHRS; CDR2 reads YFSETQ.

The rearrangement joins TRBV7-9 to TRBJ2-6, with 7 bases that match TRBD1. The V and J ends lost 3 bases and 9 bases, in that order; junction bases with no gene match: 11. The CDR3 totals 16 residues. Per germline, CDR1 SEHNR and CDR2 FQNEAQ (reference sequence). The CDR3 coding sequence is TGTGCCAGCAGCTTTGGGGTCGGCAGGGGGTTCAACGTCCTGACTTTC. Its protein is CASSFGVGRGFNVLTF.

This clone was seen only once. CDR3 bases: TGTGCCAGCAGCTTGTTAGCGGACTACAATGAGCAGTTCTTC. Translated: CASSLLADYNEQFF. The J gene is TRBJ2-1, the V gene TRBV5-8, with D tentatively TRBD2 (6 bases). Germline CDR1 is SGHTS and CDR2 is YDEGEE. V lost 1 base and J 3 bases, leaving 8 bases between the germline ends. The CDR3 consists of 14 residues.

V and J are TRBV19 and TRBJ2-4; 8 nucleotides match TRBD1. V trimming: 8 bases; J trimming: 0 bases; junction bases outside the gene matches: 12. CDR3 size: 17 residues. Per germline, CDR1 LNHDA and CDR2 SQIVND (reference sequence). In nucleotides, the CDR3 is TGTGCCAGTGAGGACAGGGCTAGGGATTTAGCCAAAAACATTCAGTACTTC. Translation: CASEDRARDLAKNIQYF.

The chain uses TRBV11-2 and TRBJ2-7; the D is unclear. Between the trimmed V and J ends, which lost 1 base and 5 bases, there was a span of 6 bases. Germline CDR1 reads SGHAT; CDR2 reads FQNNGV. There are 12 residues in the CDR3. The CDR3 is CASSLARDEQYF. CDR3 sequence (DNA): TGTGCCAGCAGCTTAGCCCGGGACGAGCAGTACTTC.

The chain joins TRBV2 to TRBJ1-2; D might be TRBD1 (6 bases). This CDR3 region has 11 residues. Germline V gives CDR1 SNHLY, CDR2 FYNNEI. The CDR3: CAITGNYGYTF. As DNA, the CDR3 is TGTGCGATTACAGGGAACTATGGCTACACCTTC.

The rearrangement uses TRBV11-2 and TRBJ2-5, with D possibly TRBD2 on 5 matching bases. The CDR3 totals 14 residues. Germline assignment: CDR1 SGHAT and CDR2 FQNNGV. The V and J ends lost 1 base and 3 bases respectively, with 9 bases between them. Here the CDR3 reads CASSLGPGEETQYF. The CDR3 DNA reads TGTGCCAGCAGCTTAGGACCCGGGGAAGAGACCCAGTACTTC.

This clone has a handful of counts. The chain recombines TRBV6-5 with TRBJ2-3; 7 bases match TRBD1. CDR3 size: 14 residues. Per the germline V gene, CDR1 is MNHEY and CDR2 is SVGAGI. Trimming cost V 5 bases and J 1 base; bases outside gene matches: 3. CDR3 nucleotides: TGTGCCAGCAGTCAACAGGGGCGCACAGATACGCAGTATTTT. Residues: CASSQQGRTDTQYF.

In its sample, this clone was seen a few times. The genes are TRBV5-1 and TRBJ1-2; TRBD1 aligns across 7 bases. Germline assignment: CDR1 SGHRS and CDR2 YFSETQ. V was pared by 5 bases and J by 9 bases, with 10 bases of the junction left unmatched. There are 13 residues in the CDR3. CDR3 loop: CASRRDRDSRYTF. The CDR3 DNA is TGCGCCAGCAGGCGGGACAGAGACTCGCGCTACACCTTC.

This clone turned up a few times. The gene calls are TRBV6-5 and TRBJ1-6; 9 bases are shared with TRBD1. Germline trimming cut 8 bases from V and 9 bases from J; bases unmatched to any gene: 11. The CDR3 has 15 residues. Per the germline V gene, CDR1 is MNHEY and CDR2 is SVGAGI. CDR3 region: CASRPTGGISSPLHF. In nucleotides, the CDR3 is TGTGCCAGCCGGCCAACAGGGGGCATAAGTTCACCCCTCCACTTT.

This sequence joins TRBV4-3 and TRBJ2-6; no definite D call. Germline CDR1 is LGHNA and CDR2 is YSLEER. The CDR3 length is 15 residues. Trimming took 0 bases from V and 0 from J, leaving 3 bases between them. The CDR3 loop is CASSQDNSGANVLTF. CDR3 nucleotides: TGCGCCAGCAGCCAAGACAACTCTGGGGCCAACGTCCTGACTTTC.

This clone was counted between two and nine times. The V and J genes are TRBV28 and TRBJ2-4, with a weak D call TRBD1 (5 bases). The germline V gene has CDR1 MDHEN and CDR2 SYDVKM. This CDR3 is built from 12 residues. V was cut by 1 base and J by 7 bases, with 5 bases left in between. The CDR3 region is CASSLSGNIQYF. As DNA, the CDR3 is TGTGCCAGCAGTTTATCAGGGAACATTCAGTACTTC.